A selection of T cell receptor beta chains follows, all from one sample in a study of regulatory T cells in long-lasting Graves disease. TCRdb recomputed calls from the multiplex PCR reads with MiXCR, one row per CDR3 protein. This repertoire shows 400,000 to 550,000 distinct CDR3 sequences, 14% to 15% found once; its top ten account for approximately 16%. These data were also filed under a second study, of T cells in Graves' hyperthyroidism and ophthalmopathy.

Material: peripheral blood mononuclear cells (PBMCs), obtained at new diagnosis, from a patient treated with antithyroid drugs. These receptors were obtained from a woman in her twenties or thirties with Graves disease. Each CDR3 is given with its conserved first and last residue. D genes are given only for firm matches. Expanded clones get a size class; other rows say once, few or many, or leave the size out.

abundance	v_gene	j_gene	d_gene	CDR3aa	CDR3nt
few	TRBV27	TRBJ2-4	TRBD2	CASSISGRLNIQYF	TGTGCCAGCAGTATAAGCGGGAGGTTAAACATTCAGTACTTC
many	TRBV30	TRBJ2-1	-	CAWRPQGDAYNEQFF	TGTGCCTGGAGGCCACAGGGTGACGCATACAATGAGCAGTTCTTC
-	TRBV5-1	TRBJ2-2	-	CASSLREDRTGELFF	TGCGCCAGCAGCTTGAGAGAGGACCGTACCGGGGAGCTGTTTTTT
few	TRBV5-1	TRBJ2-7	TRBD1	CASSLLDRSYEQYF	TGCGCCAGCAGCTTGTTGGACAGGTCCTACGAGCAGTACTTC
many	TRBV7-3	TRBJ2-3	TRBD2	CASSQRGLSTDTQYF	TGTGCCAGCAGCCAGCGGGGGCTTAGCACAGATACGCAGTATTTT
-	TRBV29-1	TRBJ2-7	TRBD1	CSVAGRKEGTENSYEQYF	TGCAGCGTTGCTGGAAGAAAGGAAGGGACAGAGAACTCCTACGAGCAGTACTTC
many	TRBV30	TRBJ2-7	TRBD1	CACPGQVIYEQYF	TGTGCCTGTCCGGGACAGGTTATCTACGAGCAGTACTTC
many	TRBV20-1	TRBJ2-7	TRBD2	CSAPLAGLYEQYF	TGCAGTGCTCCCCTAGCGGGCCTCTACGAGCAGTACTTC
-	TRBV27	TRBJ2-5	TRBD2	CASSPRLAETQYF	TGTGCCAGCAGTCCCAGACTAGCGGAGACCCAGTACTTC
few	TRBV27	TRBJ2-7	-	CASSWVTDHEQYF	TGTGCCAGCAGTTGGGTTACGGACCACGAGCAGTACTTC